Reported below is one T cell receptor beta chain. Its matching antigen is unknown. V was clipped by 0 bases and J by 2 bases, with 8 bases between them. Germline loops: CDR1 SGHRS, CDR2 YFSETQ. This CDR3 region has 14 residues. The data were taken from a study of cytomegalovirus exposure and HLA in healthy donors. Regarding the study as a whole: Exclusion applied to some V segments, including TRBV6-2 and TRBV6-3, as they were indistinguishable. The authors assumed roughly uniform sequencing depth across donors for presence/absence analyses.

In the PCR, 60 Vbeta and 13 Jbeta primers were used. Libraries were prepared by immunoSEQ multiplex PCR; TCRdb keeps only in-frame clonotypes and omits some of them. The sample has about 55,000 clones, and its top ten clones hold over 9%. Sequencing was performed on PBMCs. This clonotype was obtained from a woman aged 55-69 years in good health and CMV-seropositive. J is TRBJ2-5 and V is TRBV5-1; D is unclear. CDR3 loop: CASSLVPDQETQYF. The CDR3 nucleotides are TGCGCCAGCAGCTTGGTTCCAGATCAAGAGACCCAGTACTTC.